The 32 T cell receptor beta chains in this list originate from one sample, sequenced in a study of T-cell memory formation after mild COVID-19. TCRdb reprocessed the 5' RACE reads with MiXCR, giving one entry per CDR3 protein. The sample has over 350,000 distinct CDR3 sequences, 24% seen once. Input material: PBMCs or a T cell subset sorted from them (not recorded which). Receptor source: an adult woman who had mild COVID-19 (a few samples of this study predate the infection). Cell type and time point are not known.

The chain is built from TRBV12-3 or TRBV12-4 and TRBJ1-2; 7 positions match TRBD1. This CDR3 comprises 16 residues. V shed 5 bases, J shed 8 bases, and the junction held 17 bases outside the gene matches. CDR3 sequence reads: CASSPRGLGQEGGYTF. The CDR3 coding sequence is TGTGCCAGCAGTCCACGCGGCTTAGGACAGGAGGGAGGCTACACCTTC.

The table lists this clonotype with a few counts. The chain combines TRBV20-1 with TRBJ1-1; no definite D call. This CDR3 has 15 amino acids. The germline V gene has CDR1 DFQATT and CDR2 SNEGSKA (reference sequence). Trimming removed 0 bases from V and 1 base from J, with 12 bases in between. Written as DNA, the CDR3 is TGCAGTGCTAGAGATCCCCCAGCCCAGAACACTGAAGCTTTCTTT. This gives the protein CSARDPPAQNTEAFF.

This clonotype showed up just once. The chain has TRBV6-6 and TRBJ2-2; D is perhaps TRBD1 (6 bases). The germline V gene encodes CDR1 MNHNY and CDR2 SVGAGI (reference sequence). The CDR3 is made up of 15 amino acids. V was trimmed by 10 bases and J by 4 bases, leaving 19 bases between them. The DNA for the CDR3 is TGTGCCACCCATGGACAGACTTTAAGCACCGGGGAGCTGTTTTTT. Translating gives CATHGQTLSTGELFF.

The chain is built from TRBV9 and TRBJ1-1; no reliable D call. This CDR3 has 13 amino acids. V lost 4 bases to trimming and J lost 7 bases, with 14 bases between them. Germline CDR1 reads SGDLS; CDR2 reads YYNGEE. CDR3 DNA: TGTGCCAGCAGCTGGGGTTCCTTGGGTGAAGCTTTCTTT. Translating gives CASSWGSLGEAFF.

This clonotype appeared a few times. The chain combines TRBV29-1 with TRBJ1-2; no reliable D call. Germline CDR1 reads SQVTM; CDR2 reads ANQGSEA. CDR3 length: 10 residues. The V end lost 7 bases, the J end lost 6 bases, and 9 bases lay between the germline ends. In DNA form, the CDR3 reads TGCAGCGCTGAGGGAAATGGCTACACCTTC. Its translation: CSAEGNGYTF.

The V and J genes are TRBV29-1 and TRBJ2-5; the D is unclear. Trimming pared 6 bases from V and 3 bases from J, leaving 11 bases between. Germline CDR1 is SQVTM and CDR2 is ANQGSEA. The CDR3 is 12 residues long. The CDR3 DNA follows: TGCAGCGTCGAAAGTGGGGAAGAGACCCAGTACTTC. This translates into CSVESGEETQYF.

V gene TRBV24-1 combines with J gene TRBJ2-1; 10 positions agree with TRBD2. The germline V gene encodes CDR1 KGHDR and CDR2 SFDVKD. V gave up 3 bases and J gave up 5 bases; unmatched junction bases: 6. The CDR3 is 16 residues long. CDR3 protein: CATSDPVLAGDNEQFF. In DNA, the CDR3 is TGTGCCACCAGTGATCCCGTCCTAGCGGGAGACAATGAGCAGTTCTTC.

Here the CDR3 reads CASSLQGSREQYF. The CDR3 DNA is TGTGCCAGCAGCCTACAGGGGTCCCGGGAGCAGTACTTC. The chain is built from TRBV5-5 and TRBJ2-7, with TRBD1 matching over 7 bases. This CDR3 spans 13 amino acids. Germline V gene lookup returns CDR1 SGHKS and CDR2 YYEKEE (reference sequence). With 4 bases clipped from V and 7 bases from J, the junction kept 8 bases outside the gene matches.

The CDR3: CATLGLPSTDTQYF. CDR3 in DNA: TGTGCCACCCTCGGGCTACCGAGCACAGATACGCAGTATTTT. The rearrangement uses TRBV10-3 and TRBJ2-3, with D unclear. Germline CDR1 is ENHRY and CDR2 is SYGVKD. The V and J ends lost 10 bases and 0 bases respectively, with 14 bases between them. The CDR3 covers 14 residues.

This clonotype was detected only a few times. The chain is built from TRBV20-1 and TRBJ1-2; TRBD1 might be the D (5 bases). In germline, CDR1 is DFQATT, CDR2 SNEGSKA (reference sequence). This CDR3 is 12 amino acids long. V lost 5 bases and J 5 bases, leaving 12 bases between the germline ends. CDR3: CSAGTALYGYTF. CDR3 sequence (DNA): TGCAGTGCTGGGACTGCCCTGTATGGCTACACCTTC.

The chain joins TRBV6-4 to TRBJ1-5; weak D call: TRBD1 (5 bases). Looked up from germline, CDR1 is MRHNA and CDR2 is SNTAGT. The CDR3 contains 15 residues. Deletions cut 0 bases from V and 9 bases from J, with 15 bases between. The CDR3 here is CASSDSGLVRGPQHF. As DNA, the CDR3 is TGTGCCAGCAGTGACTCCGGGCTCGTAAGGGGGCCCCAGCATTTT.

This clonotype was detected a few times. One end of the junction does not line up with germline, which may come from a read error. Here the CDR3 reads CASSLAGTLQETQYF. In nucleotides, the CDR3 is TGTGCTAGCAGCTTAGCGGGGACCCTTCAAGAGACCCAGTACTTC. The rearrangement links TRBV7-7 to TRBJ2-5, with 8 bases aligning to TRBD2. In germline, CDR1 is SSHAT, CDR2 FNYEAQ (reference sequence). CDR3 length equals 15 residues.

V is TRBV10-3 and J is TRBJ1-1; D perhaps matches TRBD1 (6 bases). Per germline, CDR1 ENHRY and CDR2 SYGVKD. With 3 bases removed from V and 4 bases from J, the gap between germline ends came to 15 bases. This CDR3 region has 15 residues. The chain's CDR3 is CAISDPLFRGTEAFF. As DNA, the CDR3 is TGTGCCATCAGTGATCCCCTCTTCAGGGGCACTGAAGCTTTCTTT.

The chain has TRBV27 and TRBJ2-2, with 9 bases aligning to TRBD1. There are 19 residues in the CDR3. Germline V gene data show CDR1 as MNHEY and CDR2 as SMNVEV (reference sequence). V shed 4 bases and J 3 bases; nucleotides not matched to a gene: 15. CDR3 in amino acids: CASSSLQGGGTGYTGELFF. The CDR3 nucleotides read TGTGCCAGCAGTTCCCTCCAGGGGGGGGGGACAGGGTACACCGGGGAGCTGTTTTTT.

The chain carries TRBV15 and TRBJ2-1; D gene uncertain. In germline, CDR1 is LNHNV, CDR2 YYDKDF (reference sequence). The V and J ends lost 0 bases and 6 bases respectively, with 6 bases between them. The CDR3 spans 13 residues. The CDR3 spells CATSRDYSNEQFF. CDR3 nucleotides: TGTGCCACCAGCAGAGATTACTCCAATGAGCAGTTCTTC. Full variable domain (outside the CDR3, taken from reference TRBV15 and TRBJ2-1): DAMVIQNPRYQVTQFGKPVTLSCSQTLNHNVMYWYQQKSSQAPKLLFHYYDKDFNNEADTPDNFQSRRPNTSFCFLDIRSPGLGDTAMYLCATSRDYSNEQFFGPGTRLTVL.

This clonotype was counted only a few times. The chain uses TRBV2 and TRBJ2-1; possible D gene TRBD1, 5 bases. Trimming pared 4 bases from V and 8 bases from J, leaving 21 bases between. This CDR3 is built from 16 residues. The germline V gene has CDR1 SNHLY and CDR2 FYNNEI. The CDR3 protein is CASSVVRRGASDEQFF. The DNA for the CDR3 is TGTGCCAGCAGTGTAGTCAGGCGTGGGGCCTCGGATGAGCAGTTCTTC.

The J gene is TRBJ2-3, the V gene TRBV5-1, with no clear D. Germline lookup yields CDR1 SGHRS and CDR2 YFSETQ. This CDR3 is 15 amino acids long. With 2 bases removed from V and 5 bases from J, the gap between germline ends came to 15 bases. The CDR3 coding sequence is TGCGCCAGCAGCTTTGATCTCGTATTCGGAGATACGCAGTATTTT. Translating it yields CASSFDLVFGDTQYF.

This clonotype appeared many times. The V gene is TRBV5-1, the J gene TRBJ1-2, with 12 bases identical to TRBD1. There are 16 residues in the CDR3. Germline trimming cut 4 bases from V and 4 bases from J; bases unmatched to any gene: 8. Per germline, CDR1 SGHRS and CDR2 YFSETQ. The CDR3 protein is CASSAGTGGAVYGYTF. DNA for the CDR3: TGCGCCAGCAGCGCAGGGACAGGGGGCGCGGTCTATGGCTACACCTTC. The complete variable domain, with remaining parts taken from reference TRBV5-1 and TRBJ1-2, reads KAGVTQTPRYLIKTRGQQVTLSCSPISGHRSVSWYQQTPGQGLQFLFEYFSETQRNKGNFPGRFSGRQFSNSRSEMNVSTLELGDSALYLCASSAGTGGAVYGYTFGSGTRLTVV.

This clonotype occurred a few times. The CDR3, as DNA: TGTGCCACCAGCCCCAGGGGTCGGGGAAACACCGGGGAGCTGTTTTTT. Encoded protein: CATSPRGRGNTGELFF. The J gene is TRBJ2-2, the V gene TRBV24-1; possibly TRBD1 for D (6 bases). The V end lost 7 bases, the J end lost 2 bases, and 16 bases lay between the germline ends. CDR3 length: 16 amino acids. Germline V gene sequence: CDR1 KGHDR, CDR2 SFDVKD.

The chain combines TRBV9 with TRBJ1-2; 8 positions match TRBD1. V lost 0 bases to trimming and J lost 8 bases; unmatched junction nucleotides: 12. The CDR3 covers 16 residues. Germline V gives CDR1 SGDLS, CDR2 YYNGEE. This chain's CDR3 is CASSVAPLQTGEGYTF. For the CDR3, the DNA is TGTGCCAGCAGCGTAGCCCCTCTCCAGACAGGGGAAGGCTACACCTTC.

CDR3 DNA: TGTGCCAGCAGCTCCGGACAGATATCACGCACAGATACGCAGTATTTT. As protein: CASSSGQISRTDTQYF. This chain connects TRBV11-2 to TRBJ2-3, with D maybe TRBD1 (6 bases). Trimming stripped 4 bases from V and 1 base from J, with 15 bases between. This CDR3 is built from 16 residues. Germline V gene data show CDR1 as SGHAT and CDR2 as FQNNGV. Based on the CDR3 plus reference TRBV11-2 and TRBJ2-3, the full variable domain is EAGVAQSPRYKIIEKRQSVAFWCNPISGHATLYWYQQILGQGPKLLIQFQNNGVVDDSQLPKDRFSAERLKGVDSTLKIQPAKLEDSAVYLCASSSGQISRTDTQYFGPGTRLTVL.

There are a few counts of this clonotype. J is TRBJ2-7 and V is TRBV3-1, with no clear D. The length of the CDR3 is 11 residues. Per germline, CDR1 LGHDT and CDR2 YNNKEL (reference sequence). Trimming removed 1 base at V and 7 bases at J, with 5 bases between. For the CDR3, the DNA is TGTGCCAGCAGCCAAGTGGGAGAGCAGTACTTC. Encoded protein: CASSQVGEQYF.

The chain couples TRBV12-3 or TRBV12-4 to TRBJ1-1; the match to TRBD1 covers 8 bases. This CDR3 has 15 residues. The V and J ends lost 6 bases and 2 bases, in that order; junction bases with no gene match: 8. CDR3 in DNA: TGTGCCAGCAGGGGGTACAGGGGGACAAACACTGAAGCTTTCTTT. This gives the protein CASRGYRGTNTEAFF.

Only a few counts were recorded for this clonotype. This sequence joins TRBV4-3 and TRBJ2-7, with 13 nucleotides matching TRBD2. CDR1 is LGHNA and CDR2 is YSLEER in the germline V gene. This CDR3 contains 18 residues. Trimming took 4 bases from V and 3 from J; bases not matched to a gene: 12. The CDR3 DNA sequence: TGCGCCAGCAGCCTCTGGACTAGCGGGAGAGATCTAAGCTACGAGCAGTACTTC. Translated, it gives CASSLWTSGRDLSYEQYF.

CDR3 amino acids: CASSPIDGHEQYF. Here the CDR3 DNA reads TGTGCCAGCAGCCCGATCGACGGTCACGAGCAGTACTTC. The chain recombines TRBV12-3 or TRBV12-4 with TRBJ2-5; D unresolved. The last part of the DNA fits TRBJ2-7 better; the J call may be wrong. The CDR3 length is 13 residues.

V gene TRBV20-1 combines with J gene TRBJ2-3; either TRBD1 or TRBD2 may fit D (6 bases each). This CDR3 is 12 amino acids long. V was trimmed by 8 bases and J by 5 bases, leaving 14 bases between them. The germline V gene encodes CDR1 DFQATT and CDR2 SNEGSKA (reference sequence). The DNA for the CDR3 is TGCAGTAGGGGGGCCATGGTAGATACGCAGTATTTT. It encodes CSRGAMVDTQYF.

The CDR3 DNA follows: TGCAGTGCTAGCCGGGGCACAGGAGTTTACGAGCAGTACTTC. This encodes CSASRGTGVYEQYF. This chain links TRBV20-1 with TRBJ2-7; perhaps D is TRBD1 or TRBD2 (5 bases each). CDR3 length: 14 amino acids. V shed 3 bases and J shed 4 bases, with 16 bases lying between them. CDR1 and CDR2 from the germline V gene are DFQATT and SNEGSKA (reference sequence).

This clonotype was observed a few times. The chain employs TRBV7-9 and TRBJ2-1; 12 nucleotides agree with TRBD2. V lost 4 bases and J lost 6; bases outside the gene matches: 10. The CDR3 contains 17 residues. The germline CDR1 and CDR2 sequences are SEHNR and FQNEAQ (reference sequence). The CDR3 sequence: CASSSLPTSGGTNEQFF. The CDR3 coding sequence is TGTGCCAGCAGCTCACTCCCGACTAGCGGGGGCACCAATGAGCAGTTCTTC.

V gene TRBV12-3 or TRBV12-4 combines with J gene TRBJ2-2, with a weak D call TRBD1 (6 bases). The V end was cut by 4 bases, the J end by 8 bases, with 14 bases between. The CDR3 runs to 14 residues. CDR3 amino acids: CASSYNLQGGELFF. The CDR3 DNA is TGTGCCAGCAGTTATAACCTTCAGGGGGGGGAGCTGTTTTTT.

Only a few counts were recorded for this clonotype. The chain links TRBV12-3 or TRBV12-4 to TRBJ2-1; 8 bases agree with TRBD1. The V and J ends lost 4 bases and 1 base, in that order; junction bases with no gene match: 3. This CDR3 contains 15 residues. CDR3 in DNA: TGTGCCAGCAGTTCCCGACAGGGGTCCTACAATGAGCAGTTCTTC. It codes for CASSSRQGSYNEQFF.

This chain uses TRBV2 with TRBJ2-1, with 16 bases matching TRBD2. V shed 7 bases and J 14 bases; nucleotides not matched to a gene: 14. Germline values: CDR1 SNHLY, CDR2 FYNNEI. CDR3 length equals 16 residues. The CDR3 loop is CASKTGTSGGAPRKFF. Here the CDR3 DNA reads TGTGCCAGCAAGACCGGGACTAGCGGGGGGGCCCCCAGGAAGTTCTTC.

The chain couples TRBV7-9 to TRBJ2-3; unclear D gene. The germline V and J ends were trimmed by 0 bases and 4 bases, with 11 bases remaining between them. There are 15 residues in the CDR3. Per the germline V gene, CDR1 is SEHNR and CDR2 is FQNEAQ (reference sequence). The CDR3 DNA reads TGTGCCAGCAGCTTAGCCGGAAAACGCCCAGATACGCAGTATTTT. Its translation is CASSLAGKRPDTQYF.